This entry lists 21 T cell receptor beta chains sequenced from one sample in a study of CD8 T cells in ankylosing spondylitis. Antigens of these TCRs are unknown. MiXCR, applied by TCRdb to the 5' RACE reads, yields one record per CDR3 protein. The sample includes a few hundred thousand distinct CDR3 sequences, approximately 8.2% of them seen just once. Study outcomes and limitations: Characteristic of ankylosing spondylitis blood, it appeared, was a TCR beta motif comprising fewer than 10 highly homologous variants.

Sequenced input: blood, either unsorted or a sorted T cell fraction (not recorded which). The receptors come from a male donor with ankylosing spondylitis.

The genes are TRBV29-1 and TRBJ2-5; D may be TRBD1 or TRBD2 (5 bases each). The germline gives CDR1 SQVTM, CDR2 ANQGSEA. This CDR3 contains 14 residues. Trimming stripped 0 bases from V and 2 bases from J, with 10 bases between. CDR3 in DNA: TGCAGCGTTGAAGATGGGGACGGGCAAGAGACCCAGTACTTC. It yields the protein CSVEDGDGQETQYF.

V usage is TRBV5-1 and J usage is TRBJ2-1; 7 bases align to TRBD2. V gave up 4 bases and J gave up 3 bases; unmatched junction bases: 19. Germline V gene sequence: CDR1 SGHRS, CDR2 YFSETQ. The CDR3 spans 19 residues. This chain's CDR3 is CASSPGVAGYGGIYNEQFF. The CDR3, as DNA: TGCGCCAGCAGCCCGGGAGTAGCGGGTTATGGGGGGATCTACAATGAGCAGTTCTTC.

This clonotype has only a few counts. The chain has TRBV24-1 and TRBJ2-4, with 7 bases lining up with TRBD1. The CDR3 is 13 amino acids. Germline CDR1 and CDR2: KGHDR and SFDVKD. V dropped 5 bases and J dropped 7; count of bases not matched to a gene: 4. The CDR3 bases are TGTGCCACCAGTGGTGACAGGGTTAACATTCAGTACTTC. Translating gives CATSGDRVNIQYF.

This chain uses TRBV7-9 with TRBJ2-7; D possibly matches TRBD1 or TRBD2 (6 bases each). Germline CDR1 reads SEHNR; CDR2 reads FQNEAQ (reference sequence). Trimming removed 0 bases at V and 4 bases at J, with 16 bases between. CDR3 size: 16 residues. CDR3 protein: CASSLARTRGEYEQYF. DNA of the CDR3: TGTGCCAGCAGCTTAGCGCGCACGAGGGGGGAATACGAGCAGTACTTC.

In its sample, this clonotype was seen a few times. This chain links TRBV6-5 with TRBJ1-2; 10 nucleotides line up with TRBD1. The CDR3 length is 16 residues. The ends lost 2 bases at V and 4 bases at J; junction bases unmatched: 7. Germline CDR1 MNHEY, CDR2 SVGAGI. CDR3 DNA sequence: TGTGCCAGCAGTTACCAACGGACAGGGGGGGGCTATGGCTACACCTTC. It specifies CASSYQRTGGGYGYTF.

Here the CDR3 DNA reads TGTGCCAGTAGTATGTTGGACTCCCCCTGGTTATCCGATGAGCAGTTCTTC. It codes for CASSMLDSPWLSDEQFF. The genes are TRBV19 and TRBJ2-1; possible D gene TRBD2, 5 bases. CDR1 and CDR2 from the germline V gene are LNHDA and SQIVND (reference sequence). The V end lost 3 bases, the J end lost 8 bases, and 23 bases lay between the germline ends. The CDR3 spans 17 residues.

This sequence joins TRBV11-3 and TRBJ2-7; 11 bases fit TRBD2. The CDR3 is 16 amino acids. Germline CDR1 and CDR2: SGHNT and YENEEA. V lost 5 bases and J lost 0; bases outside the gene matches: 6. In DNA, the CDR3 is TGTGCCAGCAGCGCGGGGACTAGCGGCAGCTCCTACGAGCAGTACTTC. Translation gives CASSAGTSGSSYEQYF.

This clonotype showed up just a few times. This chain connects TRBV21-1 to TRBJ1-1; TRBD1, the D gene given by the table, was not confirmed from the DNA. TRBV21-1 is assigned pseudogene status. This CDR3 is 17 amino acids long. The CDR3 here is CASKDTRLTVPYTEAFF. CDR3 nucleotide sequence: TGTGCCAGCAAGGACACGAGGTTGACGGTGCCTTACACTGAAGCTTTCTTT.

CDR3 sequence: CASSLLAGHYEQYF. In nucleotides, the CDR3 is TGTGCCAGCAGTCTACTAGCGGGACACTACGAGCAGTACTTC. The chain employs TRBV28 and TRBJ2-7; 10 bases map to TRBD2. This CDR3 is 14 amino acids long. The germline gives CDR1 MDHEN, CDR2 SYDVKM. V shed 5 bases, J shed 3 bases, and the junction held 4 bases outside the gene matches. The full variable domain, rest sourced from reference TRBV28 and TRBJ2-7, is DVKVTQSSRYLVKRTGEKVFLECVQDMDHENMFWYRQDPGLGLRLIYFSYDVKMKEKGDIPEGYSVSREKKERFSLILESASTNQTSMYLCASSLLAGHYEQYFGPGTRLTVT.

This clonotype was observed a handful of times. The rearrangement joins TRBV12-3 or TRBV12-4 to TRBJ2-3; D is perhaps TRBD2 (5 bases). The CDR3 loop spans 15 amino acids. V lost 8 bases and J 4 bases, leaving 19 bases between the germline ends. CDR3 amino acids: CASCTTLGGADTQYF. CDR3 coding DNA: TGTGCCAGCTGCACGACCCTCGGAGGAGCAGATACGCAGTATTTT.

The J gene is TRBJ2-6, the V gene TRBV18; no clear D gene. The CDR3 extends over 14 amino acids. The ends were cut back, 3 bases at V and 4 bases at J, with 7 bases in the middle. The germline V gene encodes CDR1 KGHSH and CDR2 LQKENI. The CDR3 loop is CASSPPGGANVLTF. CDR3 bases: TGTGCCAGCTCACCTCCCGGGGGGGCCAACGTCCTGACTTTC.

This clonotype appeared many times. The rearrangement links TRBV5-1 to TRBJ1-2; 8 positions match TRBD1. The germline V gene has CDR1 SGHRS and CDR2 YFSETQ. The V and J ends lost 1 base and 1 base, in that order; junction bases with no gene match: 3. The CDR3 is 15 amino acids. CDR3 nucleotides: TGCGCCAGCAGCTTGTCAGGGGGCGGTAACTATGGCTACACCTTC. This codes for CASSLSGGGNYGYTF. The full variable domain, in which reference TRBV5-1 and TRBJ1-2 provide the parts outside the CDR3, is KAGVTQTPRYLIKTRGQQVTLSCSPISGHRSVSWYQQTPGQGLQFLFEYFSETQRNKGNFPGRFSGRQFSNSRSEMNVSTLELGDSALYLCASSLSGGGNYGYTFGSGTRLTVV.

V and J are TRBV28 and TRBJ2-6, with 9 bases lining up with TRBD1. The V gene's germline CDR1 is MDHEN and CDR2 SYDVKM. The CDR3 consists of 18 residues. V shed 5 bases, J shed 1 base, and the junction held 9 bases outside the gene matches. Here the CDR3 reads CASSPGTGRMSGANVLTF. CDR3 bases: TGTGCCAGCAGTCCAGGGACAGGGAGAATGTCTGGGGCCAACGTCCTGACTTTC.

The genes are TRBV27 and TRBJ2-5; D is uncertain. Germline V lookup: CDR1 MNHEY, CDR2 SMNVEV (reference sequence). The V gene lost 5 bases and the J gene lost 1 base, with 11 bases spanning the gap. This CDR3 has 14 residues. The CDR3 DNA reads as TGTGCCAGCAGTAAGGGCACTTTCCAAGAGACCCAGTACTTC. Protein sequence: CASSKGTFQETQYF.

The chain uses TRBV24-1 and TRBJ2-5; 7 bases match TRBD1. The CDR3 extends over 15 amino acids. The germline V gene encodes CDR1 KGHDR and CDR2 SFDVKD. J lost 2 bases, V lost 6 bases, and 8 bases had no gene match. Here the CDR3 DNA reads TGTGCCACCAGTAGCGTCACAGGGGATCAAGAGACCCAGTACTTC. Its translation is CATSSVTGDQETQYF.

This clonotype was observed at least ten times. The chain joins TRBV6-4 to TRBJ2-1; a weak D match, TRBD2 (5 bases). Germline values: CDR1 MRHNA, CDR2 SNTAGT. The CDR3 sequence is 15 residues long. The ends were cut back, 5 bases at V and 7 bases at J, with 18 bases in the middle. CDR3 residues: CASSPSGSLWNEQFF. The CDR3, as DNA: TGTGCCAGCAGTCCTTCGGGATCCCTTTGGAATGAGCAGTTCTTC.

The chain uses TRBV5-1 and TRBJ2-7; D is perhaps TRBD2 (6 bases). Germline CDR1 SGHRS, CDR2 YFSETQ. This CDR3 contains 15 residues. Trimming removed 0 bases from V and 4 bases from J, with 14 bases in between. The CDR3 loop is CASSLVVSGTYEQYF. The DNA of the CDR3 is TGCGCCAGCAGCTTGGTTGTTAGCGGCACGTACGAGCAGTACTTC. Variable domain in full (rest from reference TRBV5-1 and TRBJ2-7): KAGVTQTPRYLIKTRGQQVTLSCSPISGHRSVSWYQQTPGQGLQFLFEYFSETQRNKGNFPGRFSGRQFSNSRSEMNVSTLELGDSALYLCASSLVVSGTYEQYFGPGTRLTVT.

The table lists this clonotype with many counts. This chain links TRBV18 with TRBJ2-1; 7 nucleotides agree with TRBD1. With V trimmed by 1 base and J by 0 bases, 3 bases remained unmatched. CDR1 and CDR2 from the germline V gene are KGHSH and LQKENI. The CDR3 totals 16 residues. The CDR3 protein is CASSPRTGSSYNEQFF. CDR3 in DNA: TGTGCCAGCTCACCACGGACAGGCAGCTCCTACAATGAGCAGTTCTTC.

This clonotype was found many times. V and J are TRBV28 and TRBJ1-5; D not resolved. The CDR3 sequence is 18 residues long. The V end was cut by 7 bases, the J end by 0 bases, with 22 bases between. Germline assignment: CDR1 MDHEN and CDR2 SYDVKM. CDR3 bases: TGTGCCAGCACTCCAGACCTCATCCGGGATTATAGCAATCAGCCCCAGCATTTT. Amino acids: CASTPDLIRDYSNQPQHF.

There are many counts of this clonotype. This chain links TRBV5-1 with TRBJ1-1; 7 bases match TRBD1. CDR1 and CDR2 (germline): SGHRS, YFSETQ. This CDR3 has 15 amino acids. Trimming at V came to 3 bases and at J to 0 bases, leaving 5 bases not matched to a gene. The CDR3 DNA reads TGCGCCAGCAGCTCCGGGACAGACATGAACACTGAAGCTTTCTTT. Translation gives CASSSGTDMNTEAFF.

This clonotype was picked up one time. The V and J genes are TRBV28 and TRBJ2-7, with TRBD2 matching 11 bases. This CDR3 spans 17 amino acids. Germline V gene data show CDR1 as MDHEN and CDR2 as SYDVKM. V was clipped by 7 bases and J by 0 bases; unmatched bases: 11. CDR3 DNA sequence: TGTGCCAGCACCCAACCGGGACTAGCGGCCAGCTCCTACGAGCAGTACTTC. The encoded protein is CASTQPGLAASSYEQYF.